This T cell receptor beta chain was recovered during a study of identical twins. Donors were all healthy Caucasians. CDR1 is ENHRY and CDR2 is SYGVKD in the germline V gene. The ends were cut back, 6 bases at V and 5 bases at J, with 11 bases in the middle. CDR3 size: 13 residues. Study results and caveats: Cross-sectional statistics, not tracking of the same donors, supported the conclusions. Insertions were fewer in abundant cord blood beta clonotypes, whereas memory repertoires showed none of this pattern.

Unique molecular identifiers were present on the cDNA, and a universal primer site came from template switching. TCRdb analysed the 5' RACE reads with MiXCR anew, one entry per CDR3 protein. The table records 230,000 or so distinct CDR3 sequences, approximately 8.3% of them present only once. In the case of this clonotype: What it recognizes is unknown.

This sample also appeared in a second study, on yellow fever vaccine responses in identical twins.

The TCR originated in a woman aged 18 to 35 in good health. The rearrangement uses TRBV10-3 and TRBJ2-1, with D possibly being TRBD1 (6 bases). The sample comprised CD8+ T cells sorted from blood. CDR3 in DNA: TGTGCCATCAGCCAGGGGAACGACAATGAGCAGTTCTTC. This encodes CAISQGNDNEQFF.